This paragraph reports one TCR beta chain. The antigen is unknown. J gave up 6 bases and V 6 bases, and 8 bases lay outside the gene matches. The CDR3 runs 15 residues. The data were taken from a study of post-analysis software for immune sequencing data. Looking at the study overall: The disease courses covered relapsing-remitting, secondary progressive and progressive-relapsing multiple sclerosis. Study-level results: When compared against controls, multiple sclerosis patients showed significantly lower normalized Chao1 diversity. There were roughly 5 TRBV segments more frequent in patients than controls, and TRBV5-6, TRBV5-1 and TRBV20-1 were among them. Batch-matched samples strongly co-clustered by F measure.

Unique molecular identifiers tagged the TCR beta cDNA libraries. T cells numbering 1 to 10 million yielded roughly 500,000 cDNA molecules. One entry per CDR3 protein, called by TCRdb with MiXCR from the PCR reads. The sample contains hundreds of thousands of distinct CDR3 sequences, 55% to 70% of which appear only once. The origin of this receptor is a girl aged 2 to 9 with multiple sclerosis. The sequenced sample consisted of blood. The chain links TRBV12-3 or TRBV12-4 to TRBJ2-3, with 11 bases that match TRBD2. The CDR3 loop reads CASRRLAGSSDTQYF. Here the CDR3 DNA reads TGTGCCAGCAGGCGACTAGCGGGGTCCTCCGATACGCAGTATTTT.